The 9 T cell receptor beta chains below were found in one sample sequenced in a study of T cells after yellow fever vaccination. TCRdb processed the 5' RACE reads anew with MiXCR; each CDR3 protein has one entry. The sample lists fewer than 100,000 distinct CDR3 sequences, 5.8% occurring once. The source material was CD8+ T cells sorted from PBMCs, sampled 10 days after the yellow fever booster vaccination. These receptors were taken from a man aged 18 to 35 who received the YFV17D yellow fever vaccine.

This chain links TRBV20-1 with TRBJ2-1, with TRBD2 identical over 14 bases. The CDR3 extends over 14 amino acids. The J segment lost 8 bases and the V segment lost 5 bases, leaving 5 bases of the junction unmatched. From germline, CDR1 is DFQATT and CDR2 SNEGSKA (reference sequence). The CDR3 sequence: CSASTSGGADEQFF. DNA of the CDR3: TGCAGTGCTTCGACTAGCGGGGGGGCGGATGAGCAGTTCTTC.

The chain links TRBV29-1 to TRBJ1-1; D unresolved. Trimming took off 4 bases at V and 4 bases at J, with 7 bases between the two ends. The germline V gene encodes CDR1 SQVTM and CDR2 ANQGSEA. CDR3 size: 11 residues. In nucleotides, the CDR3 is TGCAGCGTTGCATTGGGCACTGAAGCTTTCTTT. Its protein product is CSVALGTEAFF.

V usage is TRBV12-5 and J usage is TRBJ1-1, with TRBD1 as a possible D gene (6 bases). The CDR3 sequence is 13 residues long. Germline CDR1 LGHNT, CDR2 FRNRAP. V dropped 2 bases and J dropped 5 bases, with 9 bases sitting between them. CDR3 region: CASGLTGLTEAFF. The CDR3 DNA sequence: TGTGCTAGTGGTTTGACAGGGCTAACTGAAGCTTTCTTT.

V is TRBV28 and J is TRBJ1-6; unclear D gene. Per germline, CDR1 MDHEN and CDR2 SYDVKM. Trimming stripped 3 bases from V and 10 bases from J, with 13 bases between. CDR3 length equals 14 residues. The CDR3 DNA reads as TGTGCCAGCAGTTTTGGAAGTTGGGGATCACCCCTCCACTTT. Translated: CASSFGSWGSPLHF.

This clonotype was picked up a small number of times. The rearrangement uses TRBV7-8 and TRBJ1-1; D not certain. Trimming removed 3 bases at V and 4 bases at J, with 18 bases between. CDR1 is SGHVS, CDR2 FQNEAQ, per germline. The CDR3 totals 16 residues. The DNA for the CDR3 is TGTGCCAGCAGCTTTCCAAAATACCGGGAGGGCACTGAAGCTTTCTTT. Amino acid sequence: CASSFPKYREGTEAFF.

In its sample, this clonotype was seen many times. The chain employs TRBV6-5 and TRBJ2-3; possibly TRBD2 for D (5 bases). Trimming removed 2 bases from V and 0 bases from J, with 6 bases in between. The CDR3 consists of 14 residues. Germline CDR1 MNHEY, CDR2 SVGAGI. In DNA, the CDR3 is TGTGCCAGCAGTTACACGGGAAGCACAGATACGCAGTATTTT. Translation gives CASSYTGSTDTQYF.

The chain combines TRBV7-2 with TRBJ2-1, with D uncertain. The CDR3 contains 15 residues. Trimming took off 5 bases at V and 3 bases at J, with 14 bases between the two ends. Germline V CDR1 and CDR2: SGHTA, FQGNSA. CDR3 residues: CASSLLLGHYNEQFF. In nucleotides, the CDR3 is TGTGCCAGCAGCCTCCTTCTTGGGCACTACAATGAGCAGTTCTTC.

This clonotype was observed a handful of times. The rearrangement links TRBV5-1 to TRBJ2-2; possible D gene TRBD1, 5 bases. The V end was cut by 0 bases, the J end by 6 bases, with 12 bases between. The CDR3 has 15 amino acids. The germline CDR1 and CDR2 sequences are SGHRS and YFSETQ. The CDR3: CASSLVQGRAGELFF. CDR3 sequence (DNA): TGCGCCAGCAGCTTGGTTCAGGGAAGGGCCGGGGAGCTGTTTTTT.

The chain combines TRBV4-1 with TRBJ2-1, with TRBD1 as a possible D gene (5 bases). The V end lost 3 bases, the J end lost 4 bases, and 16 bases lay between the germline ends. CDR3 size: 16 residues. CDR1 and CDR2 from the germline V gene are MGHRA and YSYEKL. CDR3 in DNA: TGCGCCAGCAGCCAGGGGTCGGCGACAGCTTACAATGAGCAGTTCTTC. Translating it yields CASSQGSATAYNEQFF.